Listed below are T cell receptor beta chains from one sample, sequenced in a study of T cells in Graves' hyperthyroidism and ophthalmopathy. A single record per CDR3 protein comes from TCRdb applying MiXCR to the multiplex PCR reads. The data show hundreds of thousands of distinct CDR3 sequences, about 15% seen once. Sequencing was done on a sample of blood. Source of these receptors: a woman under 40 with Graves' hyperthyroidism that later progressed to Graves' ophthalmopathy. The CDR3 runs from the conserved cysteine through the conserved F or W. The D gene is left open where the match is weak. Size values are once, few and many counts, or a class for expanded clones, and some rows have none.

clone_size	d_call	j_call	v_call	cdr3_aa	cdr3_nt
many	.	TRBJ2-5	TRBV20-1	CSADGDEEETQYF	TGCAGTGCTGACGGGGACGAAGAAGAGACCCAGTACTTC
.	.	TRBJ2-7	TRBV15	CATSSPFLSYEQYF	TGTGCCACCAGCAGCCCTTTTCTTTCCTACGAGCAGTACTTC
many	TRBD1	TRBJ1-1	TRBV30	CAWTGTGGSEAFF	TGTGCCTGGACCGGGACAGGGGGCTCTGAAGCTTTCTTT
many	TRBD2	TRBJ2-7	TRBV5-1	CASSWISPGGSFYEQYF	TGCGCCAGCAGCTGGATCAGCCCGGGGGGATCCTTCTACGAGCAGTACTTC
many	.	TRBJ1-5	TRBV7-2	CASSPEVGTPQHF	TGTGCCAGCAGCCCGGAGGTAGGCACCCCCCAGCATTTT
.	.	TRBJ2-2	TRBV29-1	CSVDEPNTGELFF	TGCAGCGTCGATGAACCGAACACCGGGGAGCTGTTTTTT
many	TRBD2	TRBJ2-7	TRBV7-6	CASSLSTSGISTYEQYF	TGTGCCAGCAGCTTAAGCACTAGCGGGATCAGCACCTACGAGCAGTACTTC
many	TRBD1	TRBJ2-7	TRBV9	CASSVGDRAEQYF	TGTGCCAGCAGCGTAGGGGACAGGGCCGAGCAGTACTTC
many	.	TRBJ2-1	TRBV20-1	CSARDPGFLSGNEQFF	TGCAGTGCTAGAGATCCCGGCTTTCTCTCCGGCAATGAGCAGTTCTTC
many	.	TRBJ2-3	TRBV6-1	CASTDPGQTDTQYF	TGTGCCAGCACCGATCCGGGTCAGACAGATACGCAGTATTTT
many	TRBD2	TRBJ2-1	TRBV11-2	CASSLAGLALGLAGVEQFF	TGTGCCAGCAGCTTAGCAGGTTTGGCCTTGGGACTAGCGGGAGTTGAGCAGTTCTTC
many	.	TRBJ2-5	TRBV5-5	CASSYFQETQYF	TGTGCCAGCAGCTACTTCCAAGAGACCCAGTACTTC
many	.	TRBJ1-1	TRBV10-3	CAVQRGREETEAFF	TGTGCCGTTCAGAGAGGCAGGGAGGAAACTGAAGCTTTCTTT
many	.	TRBJ2-1	TRBV10-3	CAISEQGSNEQFF	TGTGCCATCAGTGAGCAGGGAAGCAATGAGCAGTTCTTC
many	.	TRBJ2-7	TRBV20-1	CSARDRWQGSYEQYF	TGCAGTGCTAGAGATAGATGGCAGGGATCCTACGAGCAGTACTTC
many	.	TRBJ1-3	TRBV28	CGSNLSGNTIYF	TGTGGTTCCAACCTCTCTGGAAACACCATATATTTT
many	.	TRBJ2-7	TRBV27	CASRLREPYEQYF	TGTGCCAGCAGACTACGAGAGCCTTACGAGCAGTACTTC
few	.	TRBJ2-7	TRBV3-1	CASSQGSRLIDLDPCEQYF	TGTGCCAGCAGCCAAGGGAGCAGGTTAATCGATCTGGACCCGTGCGAGCAGTACTTC
few	.	TRBJ2-1	TRBV29-1	CSVDGGKTYNEQFF	TGCAGCGTTGACGGCGGGAAGACCTACAATGAGCAGTTCTTC
many	.	TRBJ2-1	TRBV12-3/TRBV12-4	CASSLGNSDYNEQFF	TGTGCCAGCAGTTTAGGGAATAGCGACTACAATGAGCAGTTCTTC
many	TRBD2	TRBJ2-5	TRBV2	CARKTGLDQETQYF	TGTGCCAGGAAAACAGGACTAGACCAAGAGACCCAGTACTTC
many	.	TRBJ2-1	TRBV12-3/TRBV12-4	CASSFPGEQFF	TGTGCCAGCAGTTTCCCGGGAGAGCAGTTCTTC
few	TRBD1	TRBJ2-7	TRBV27	CATRTGFYEQYF	TGTGCCACCAGGACAGGATTTTACGAGCAGTACTTC
many	.	TRBJ1-1	TRBV6-5	CASSYEGRSPPEAFF	TGTGCCAGCAGTTACGAGGGCAGGTCCCCGCCTGAAGCTTTCTTT
many	TRBD2	TRBJ2-1	TRBV10-3	CAIETGSGGGLGNEQFF	TGTGCCATCGAGACGGGTTCGGGCGGGGGGCTCGGCAATGAGCAGTTCTTC
many	TRBD1	TRBJ1-1	TRBV24-1	CATSDRGLGTEAFF	TGTGCCACCAGTGATAGGGGGCTTGGGACTGAAGCTTTCTTT
.	TRBD2	TRBJ2-7	TRBV19	CASTLTSGSDYEQYF	TGTGCCAGTACCCTGACTAGCGGGAGCGACTACGAGCAGTACTTC
many	.	TRBJ1-6	TRBV20-1	CSAREGKGFRNSPLHF	TGCAGTGCTAGAGAAGGGAAAGGGTTTAGGAATTCACCCCTCCACTTT
many	TRBD1	TRBJ2-7	TRBV14	CASSHPRDRGYEQYF	TGTGCCAGCAGCCACCCCCGGGACAGGGGCTACGAGCAGTACTTC
many	.	TRBJ2-3	TRBV9	CASSPGLAGDTQYF	TGTGCCAGCAGTCCGGGACTCGCCGGGGATACGCAGTATTTT
many	.	TRBJ2-3	TRBV11-2	CASRGADTQYF	TGTGCCAGCAGGGGGGCGGATACGCAGTATTTT
many	.	TRBJ2-4	TRBV27	CASSSGPLAKNIQYF	TGTGCCAGCAGTTCGGGCCCTTTAGCCAAAAACATTCAGTACTTC
many	.	TRBJ1-5	TRBV15	CATSRDTASNQPQHF	TGTGCCACCAGCAGAGATACGGCGAGCAATCAGCCCCAGCATTTT
.	TRBD1	TRBJ1-2	TRBV7-2	CASSRGTGPNYGYTF	TGTGCCAGCAGCCGTGGGACAGGGCCTAACTATGGCTACACCTTC
many	TRBD2	TRBJ2-3	TRBV20-1	CSATGLAGGGDTQYF	TGCAGTGCTACAGGACTAGCGGGAGGTGGGGATACGCAGTATTTT
few	TRBD2	TRBJ2-1	TRBV19	CASSMYGRGYLNEQFF	TGTGCCAGTAGTATGTACGGGAGGGGGTATTTGAATGAGCAGTTCTTC
.	TRBD1	TRBJ1-1	TRBV28	CASSLLTYRGHTEAFF	TGTGCCAGCAGTTTACTCACCTACAGGGGGCATACTGAAGCTTTCTTT
.	TRBD2	TRBJ2-3	TRBV7-9	CASSKPSGGPTQCF	TGTGCCAGCAGCAAGCCTAGCGGTGGGCCAACGCAGTGTTTT
.	TRBD2	TRBJ2-1	TRBV3-1	CASSQMPSGGYNEQFF	TGTGCCAGCAGCCAAATGCCTAGCGGGGGGTACAATGAGCAGTTCTTC
.	TRBD1	TRBJ1-1	TRBV5-1	CASSLNTGGMNTEAFF	TGCGCCAGCAGCTTGAACACAGGGGGCATGAACACTGAAGCTTTCTTT
.	.	TRBJ1-1	TRBV15	CATSWGRGTEAFF	TGTGCCACCAGCTGGGGACGGGGCACTGAAGCTTTCTTT
many	.	TRBJ2-5	TRBV4-2	CASSQDRGGQMETQYF	TGTGCCAGCAGCCAAGATAGGGGGGGACAGATGGAGACCCAGTACTTC
few	.	TRBJ1-3	TRBV14	CASTRDSSGNTIYF	TGTGCCAGTACCCGGGACTCCTCTGGAAACACCATATATTTT
many	.	TRBJ2-6	TRBV24-1	CATSAADGTSGANVLTF	TGTGCCACCAGTGCAGCGGACGGAACCTCTGGGGCCAACGTCCTGACTTTC
many	.	TRBJ1-2	TRBV6-1	CASSEVVGTYGYTF	TGTGCCAGCAGTGAAGTGGTCGGCACCTATGGCTACACCTTC
many	.	TRBJ1-2	TRBV7-9	CASSLERGHGYTF	TGTGCCAGCAGCTTAGAGAGGGGCCATGGCTACACCTTC
many	TRBD1	TRBJ1-1	TRBV12-3/TRBV12-4	CASSQGQGFEAFF	TGTGCCAGCAGCCAAGGACAGGGCTTTGAAGCTTTCTTT
many	TRBD1	TRBJ2-7	TRBV19	CASTPGQSYEQYF	TGTGCCAGTACCCCGGGACAGTCCTACGAGCAGTACTTC
once	TRBD2	TRBJ2-1	TRBV6-2/TRBV6-3	CASSGTSGSGPYNEQFF	TGTGCCAGCAGTGGGACTAGCGGGAGCGGCCCCTACAATGAGCAGTTCTTC
many	.	TRBJ1-3	TRBV28	CASSLTDPGNTIYF	TGTGCCAGCAGCCTGACAGACCCAGGAAACACCATATATTTT
many	.	TRBJ2-1	TRBV14	CASSQDEVYRTSEQFF	TGTGCCAGCAGCCAAGATGAGGTTTATCGTACGAGTGAGCAGTTCTTC